The clone carrying this T cell receptor beta chain was recorded only once. Specified treatment: approximately 18 received Ad26.COV2.S at low or high dose, single or two shots; 5 received placebo; per-sample allocation not given. The samples were gathered on day 63 after the first injection of vaccine or placebo. The sample originates from a study of Ad26.COV2.S vaccination and SARS-CoV-2 variants. The CDR3 is made up of 15 amino acids. Germline V gives CDR1 LNHDA, CDR2 SQIVND (reference sequence). V was pared by 7 bases and J by 6 bases, with 21 bases between. The assay was immunoSEQ multiplex PCR, and TCRdb's table has in-frame clones only and misses some. The repertoire holds 380,000 or so clones, around four fifths seen once, with 7.4% in the top ten.

The sequence was collected from a person between 18 and 65 years old who received the Ad26.COV2.S COVID-19 vaccine or a placebo. V and J are TRBV19 and TRBJ1-1; D possibly corresponds to TRBD1 (5 bases). The source was peripheral blood, collected in a trial of Ad26.COV2.S vaccine versus placebo. The chain's CDR3 is CASNGAPGVLAEAFF. In DNA, the CDR3 is TGTGCCAGTAACGGGGCACCTGGGGTATTAGCTGAAGCTTTCTTT.